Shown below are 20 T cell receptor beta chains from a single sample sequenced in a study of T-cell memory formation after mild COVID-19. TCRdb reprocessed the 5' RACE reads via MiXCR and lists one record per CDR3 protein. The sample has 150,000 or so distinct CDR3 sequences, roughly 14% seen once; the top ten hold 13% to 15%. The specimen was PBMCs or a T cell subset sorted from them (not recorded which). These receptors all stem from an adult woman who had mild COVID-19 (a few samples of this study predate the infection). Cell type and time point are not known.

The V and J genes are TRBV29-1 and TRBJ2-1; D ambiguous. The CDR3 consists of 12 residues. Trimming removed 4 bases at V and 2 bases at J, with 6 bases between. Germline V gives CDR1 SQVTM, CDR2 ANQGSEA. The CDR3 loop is CSVGVTYNEQFF. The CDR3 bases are TGCAGCGTTGGGGTCACCTACAATGAGCAGTTCTTC.

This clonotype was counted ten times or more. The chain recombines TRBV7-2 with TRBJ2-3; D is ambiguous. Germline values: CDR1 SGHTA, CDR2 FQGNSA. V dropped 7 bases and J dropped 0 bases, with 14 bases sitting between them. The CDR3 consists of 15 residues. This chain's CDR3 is CASIPLWPSTDTQYF. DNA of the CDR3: TGTGCCAGCATCCCCCTGTGGCCTAGCACAGATACGCAGTATTTT. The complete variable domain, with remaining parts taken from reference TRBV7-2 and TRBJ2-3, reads GAGVSQSPSNKVTEKGKDVELRCDPISGHTALYWYRQSLGQGLEFLIYFQGNSAPDKSGLPSDRFSAERTGGSVSTLTIQRTQQEDSAVYLCASIPLWPSTDTQYFGPGTRLTVL.

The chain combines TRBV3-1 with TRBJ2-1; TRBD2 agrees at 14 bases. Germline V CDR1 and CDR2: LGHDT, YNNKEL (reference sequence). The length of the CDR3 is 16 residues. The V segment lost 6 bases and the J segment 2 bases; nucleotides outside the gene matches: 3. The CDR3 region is CASRGLAGAPYNEQFF. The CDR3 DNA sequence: TGTGCCAGCAGGGGACTAGCGGGGGCCCCCTACAATGAGCAGTTCTTC.

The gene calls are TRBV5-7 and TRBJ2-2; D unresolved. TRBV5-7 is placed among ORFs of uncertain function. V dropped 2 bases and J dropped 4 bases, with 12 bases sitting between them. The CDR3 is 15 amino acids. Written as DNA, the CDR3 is TGTGCCAGCAGCTTTTTGCACTACCGCACCGGGGAGCTGTTTTTT. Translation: CASSFLHYRTGELFF.

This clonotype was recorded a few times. CDR3 DNA sequence: TGTGCCAGCAGCCAAGGTGGGGTATACGAGCAGTACTTC. Translating gives CASSQGGVYEQYF. The chain combines TRBV7-9 with TRBJ2-7; D uncertain. V was shortened by 5 bases and J by 4 bases, with 12 bases between the two germline ends. Germline V gene lookup returns CDR1 SEHNR and CDR2 FQNEAQ (reference sequence). This CDR3 comprises 13 residues.

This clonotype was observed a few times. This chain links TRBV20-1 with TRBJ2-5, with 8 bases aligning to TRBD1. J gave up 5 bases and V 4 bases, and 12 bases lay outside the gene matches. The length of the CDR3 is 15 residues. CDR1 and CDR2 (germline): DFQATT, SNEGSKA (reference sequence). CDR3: CSANRGQGAGETQYF. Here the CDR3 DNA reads TGCAGTGCTAATAGAGGTCAGGGGGCGGGGGAGACCCAGTACTTC.

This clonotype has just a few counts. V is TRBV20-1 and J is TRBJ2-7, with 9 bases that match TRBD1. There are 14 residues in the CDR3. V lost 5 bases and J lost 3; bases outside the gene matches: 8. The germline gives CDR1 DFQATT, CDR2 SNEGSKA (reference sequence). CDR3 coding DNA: TGCAGTGCTCAGGGACAGGGCGCGTTCTACGAGCAGTACTTC. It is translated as CSAQGQGAFYEQYF.

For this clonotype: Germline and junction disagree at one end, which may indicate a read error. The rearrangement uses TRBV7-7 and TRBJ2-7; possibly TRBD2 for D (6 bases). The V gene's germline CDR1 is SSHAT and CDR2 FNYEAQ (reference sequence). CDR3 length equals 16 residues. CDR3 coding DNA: TGTGCTAGCAGCTTAGAACTGCAGACTAGTGTGGGGGAGCAGTACTTC. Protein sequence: CASSLELQTSVGEQYF.

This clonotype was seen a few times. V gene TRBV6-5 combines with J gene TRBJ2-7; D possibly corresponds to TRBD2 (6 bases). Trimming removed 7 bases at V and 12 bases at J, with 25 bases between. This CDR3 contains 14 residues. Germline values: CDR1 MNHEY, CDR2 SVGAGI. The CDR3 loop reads CASTQHSGGHTVYF. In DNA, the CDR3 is TGTGCCAGCACCCAACACTCCGGGGGTCATACTGTGTACTTC.

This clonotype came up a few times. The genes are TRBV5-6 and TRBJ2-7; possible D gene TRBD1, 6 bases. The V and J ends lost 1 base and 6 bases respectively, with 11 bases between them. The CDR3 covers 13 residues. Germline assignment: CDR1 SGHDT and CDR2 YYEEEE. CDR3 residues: CASSLRTVSEQYF. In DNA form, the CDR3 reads TGTGCCAGCAGCTTGCGGACAGTCTCCGAGCAGTACTTC.

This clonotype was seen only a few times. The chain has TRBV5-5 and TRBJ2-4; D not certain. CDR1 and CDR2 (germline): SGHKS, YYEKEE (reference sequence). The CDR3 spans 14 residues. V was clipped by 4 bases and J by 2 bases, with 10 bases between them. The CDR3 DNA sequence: TGTGCCAGCAGCCTTGACTTAACCAAAAACATTCAGTACTTC. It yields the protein CASSLDLTKNIQYF.

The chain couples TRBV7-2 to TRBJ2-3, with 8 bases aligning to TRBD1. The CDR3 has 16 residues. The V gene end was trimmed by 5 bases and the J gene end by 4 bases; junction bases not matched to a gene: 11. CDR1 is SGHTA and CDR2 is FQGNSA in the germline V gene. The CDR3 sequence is CASSRKNRGSADTQYF. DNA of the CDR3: TGTGCCAGCAGCCGAAAAAACAGGGGGAGCGCAGATACGCAGTATTTT.

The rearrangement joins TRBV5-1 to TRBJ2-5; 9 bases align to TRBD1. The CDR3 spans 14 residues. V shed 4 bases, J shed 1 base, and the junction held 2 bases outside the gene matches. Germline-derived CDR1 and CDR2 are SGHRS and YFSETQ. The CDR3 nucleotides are TGCGCCAGCAGCCCGACAGGGGGCCAAGAGACCCAGTACTTC. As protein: CASSPTGGQETQYF.

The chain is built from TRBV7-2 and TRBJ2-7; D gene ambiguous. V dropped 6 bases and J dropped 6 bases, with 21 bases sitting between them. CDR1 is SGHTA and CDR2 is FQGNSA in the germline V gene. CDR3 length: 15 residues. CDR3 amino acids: CASSCSAPRRCEQYF. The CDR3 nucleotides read TGTGCCAGCAGTTGTTCGGCCCCCCGGCGGTGCGAGCAGTACTTC.

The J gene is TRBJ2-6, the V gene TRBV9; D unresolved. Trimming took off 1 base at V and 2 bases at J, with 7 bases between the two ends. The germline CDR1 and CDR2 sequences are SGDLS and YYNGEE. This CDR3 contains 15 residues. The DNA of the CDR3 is TGTGCCAGCAGCGTACAGTGTACTGGGGCCAACGTCCTGACTTTC. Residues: CASSVQCTGANVLTF.

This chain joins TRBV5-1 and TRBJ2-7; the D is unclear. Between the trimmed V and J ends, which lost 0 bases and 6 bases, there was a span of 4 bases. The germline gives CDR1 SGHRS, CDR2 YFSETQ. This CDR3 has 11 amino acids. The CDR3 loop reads CASSLDVEQYF. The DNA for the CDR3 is TGCGCCAGCAGCTTGGATGTCGAGCAGTACTTC.

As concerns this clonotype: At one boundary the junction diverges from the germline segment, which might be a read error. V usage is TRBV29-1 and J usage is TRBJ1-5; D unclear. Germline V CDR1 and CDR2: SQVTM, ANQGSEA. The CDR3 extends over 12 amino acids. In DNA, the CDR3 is TGCAGCGTACGCACAAGCAATCAGACCCAGCATTTT. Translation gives CSVRTSNQTQHF.

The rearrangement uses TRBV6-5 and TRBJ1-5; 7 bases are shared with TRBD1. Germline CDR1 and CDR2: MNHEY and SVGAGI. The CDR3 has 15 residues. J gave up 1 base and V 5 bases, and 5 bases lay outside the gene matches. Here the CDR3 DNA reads TGTGCCAGCAGTGAACAGGGGAGGAGCAATCAGCCCCAGCATTTT. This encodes CASSEQGRSNQPQHF.

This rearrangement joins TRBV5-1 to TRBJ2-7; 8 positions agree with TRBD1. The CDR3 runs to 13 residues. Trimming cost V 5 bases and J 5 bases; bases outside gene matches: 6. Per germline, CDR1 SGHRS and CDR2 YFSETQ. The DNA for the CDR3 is TGCGCCAGCAGGCTGACAGGGGTCCACGAGCAGTACTTC. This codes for CASRLTGVHEQYF.

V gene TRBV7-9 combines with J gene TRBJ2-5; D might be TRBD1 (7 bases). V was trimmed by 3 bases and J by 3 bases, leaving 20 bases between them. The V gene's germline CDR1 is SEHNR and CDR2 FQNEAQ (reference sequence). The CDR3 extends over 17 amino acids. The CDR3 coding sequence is TGTGCCAGCAGCTTTGTCGGGGGAGGACAGGTAGAAGAGACCCAGTACTTC. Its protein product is CASSFVGGGQVEETQYF. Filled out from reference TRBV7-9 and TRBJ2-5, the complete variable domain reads DTGVSQNPRHKITKRGQNVTFRCDPISEHNRLYWYRQTLGQGPEFLTYFQNEAQLEKSRLLSDRFSAERPKGSFSTLEIQRTEQGDSAMYLCASSFVGGGQVEETQYFGPGTRLLVL.